This T cell receptor (beta chain) was found in a study of T cell responses to AZD1222 COVID-19 vaccine. Overall study: It was second doses at about 4 or about 12 weeks that were pooled. The study, taken as a whole, reports: The peak T cell response came first, and repertoires were sampled only after it. Targets within unmutated variant regions were reportedly found for nearly half of spike-specific TCRs.

Comments on this clone: The target antigen is unknown.

Libraries were prepared by immunoSEQ multiplex PCR; TCRdb keeps only in-frame clonotypes and omits some of them. The table records 150,000 to 200,000 clones, approximately 94% of them present only once. Germline assignment: CDR1 MNHEY and CDR2 SMNVEV (reference sequence). Trimming at V came to 5 bases and at J to 5 bases, leaving 11 bases not matched to a gene. The CDR3 is 15 residues long. This receptor was obtained from an adult in good health. The material sequenced was peripheral blood, taken on day 0 of AZD1222 vaccination. The chain carries TRBV27 and TRBJ2-5, with 7 bases fitting TRBD1. CDR3 sequence reads: CASSAGDSLRETQYF. The DNA of the CDR3 is TGTGCCAGCAGTGCCGGGGACAGTCTTCGGGAGACCCAGTACTTC.